These 4 T cell receptor beta chains came from one sample sequenced in a study of early T cells in non-severe SARS-CoV-2 infection. MiXCR was run by TCRdb on the 5' RACE reads, yielding one entry per CDR3 protein. The sample has roughly 71,000 distinct CDR3 sequences; 13% are singletons. Sample: whole blood. Source of these receptors: an adult who was a healthcare worker with PCR-confirmed SARS-CoV-2 infection or an uninfected control (not recorded which).

The gene calls are TRBV7-9 and TRBJ2-7; TRBD2 matches 9 bases. V was pared by 4 bases and J by 2 bases, with 9 bases of the junction left unmatched. From germline, CDR1 is SEHNR and CDR2 FQNEAQ (reference sequence). The CDR3 contains 16 residues. Here the CDR3 reads CASSSDFAGGTYEQYF. The CDR3, as DNA: TGTGCCAGCAGCTCAGACTTTGCGGGGGGGACCTACGAGCAGTACTTC.

The J gene is TRBJ2-3, the V gene TRBV10-3; 9 positions match TRBD1. Trimming cost V 2 bases and J 5 bases; bases outside gene matches: 5. Germline V gene sequence: CDR1 ENHRY, CDR2 SYGVKD. The CDR3 has 15 residues. The CDR3 sequence is CAISEQTGGKDTQYF. For the CDR3, the DNA is TGTGCCATCAGTGAGCAGACAGGGGGTAAAGATACGCAGTATTTT.

This chain links TRBV7-2 with TRBJ2-5; D call uncertain. CDR3 length: 13 residues. V lost 2 bases and J 5 bases, leaving 9 bases between the germline ends. CDR1 and CDR2 (germline): SGHTA, FQGNSA. The CDR3 reads CASSLKRAETQYF. DNA of the CDR3: TGTGCCAGCAGCTTAAAAAGGGCGGAGACCCAGTACTTC.

The chain has TRBV10-3 and TRBJ1-2, with D perhaps matching TRBD1 (5 bases). This CDR3 is built from 14 residues. From germline, CDR1 is ENHRY and CDR2 SYGVKD. V dropped 0 bases and J dropped 3 bases, with 8 bases sitting between them. Here the CDR3 reads CAISESMTDYGYTF. CDR3 DNA: TGTGCCATCAGTGAGTCCATGACAGACTATGGCTACACCTTC.